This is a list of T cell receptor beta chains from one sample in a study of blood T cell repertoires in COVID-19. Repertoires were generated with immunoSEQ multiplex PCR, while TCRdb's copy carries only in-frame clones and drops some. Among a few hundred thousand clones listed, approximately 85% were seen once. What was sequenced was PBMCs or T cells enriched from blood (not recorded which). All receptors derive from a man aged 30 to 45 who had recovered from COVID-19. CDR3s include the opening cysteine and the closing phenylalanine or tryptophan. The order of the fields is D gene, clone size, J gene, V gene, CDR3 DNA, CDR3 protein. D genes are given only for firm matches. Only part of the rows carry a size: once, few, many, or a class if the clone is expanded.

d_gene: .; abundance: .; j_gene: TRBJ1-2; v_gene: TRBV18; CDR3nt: TGTGCCAGCTCACCCGCACAGGCCAACTATGGCTACACCTTC; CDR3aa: CASSPAQANYGYTF
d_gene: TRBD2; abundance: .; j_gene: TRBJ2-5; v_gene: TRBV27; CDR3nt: TGTGCCAGCAGTTCGGCGCGGGGGGCCGGGGAGACCCAGTACTTC; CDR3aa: CASSSARGAGETQYF
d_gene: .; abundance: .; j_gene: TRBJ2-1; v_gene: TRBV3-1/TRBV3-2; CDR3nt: TGTGCCAGCAGCCGTTCTTTAGCGGCCTCGGACAATGAGCAGTTCTTC; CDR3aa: CASSRSLAASDNEQFF
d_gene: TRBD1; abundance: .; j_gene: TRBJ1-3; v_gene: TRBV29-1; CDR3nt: TGCAGCGTGACAGGGCCTGGAAACACCATATATTTT; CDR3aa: CSVTGPGNTIYF
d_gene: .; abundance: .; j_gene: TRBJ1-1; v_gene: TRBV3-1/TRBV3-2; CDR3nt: TGTGCCAGCACCCCAGTCAGGGGCGCTGAAGCTTTCTTT; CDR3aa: CASTPVRGAEAFF
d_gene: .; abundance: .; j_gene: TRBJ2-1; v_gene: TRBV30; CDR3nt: TGTGCCTGGAGTGTATCACAGTACAATGAGCAGTTCTTC; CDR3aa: CAWSVSQYNEQFF
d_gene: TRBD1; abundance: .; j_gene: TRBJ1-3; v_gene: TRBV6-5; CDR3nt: TGTGCCAGCAGTTCCGGCAAAGGGGGCTATGGAAACACCATATATTTT; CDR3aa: CASSSGKGGYGNTIYF
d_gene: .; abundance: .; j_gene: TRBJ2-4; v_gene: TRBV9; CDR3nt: TGTGCCAGCAGCGGACCGAGGGATTACATTCAGTACTTC; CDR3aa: CASSGPRDYIQYF
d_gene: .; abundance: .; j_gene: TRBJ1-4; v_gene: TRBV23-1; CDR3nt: TGCGCCAGCCGATCTGCGGACAGACCGAATGAAAAACTGTTTTTT; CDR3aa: CASRSADRPNEKLFF
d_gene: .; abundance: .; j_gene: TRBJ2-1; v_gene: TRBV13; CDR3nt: TGTGCCAGCAGCCGATCATTAGAAGCGGGGCAGTTCTTC; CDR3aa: CASSRSLEAGQFF
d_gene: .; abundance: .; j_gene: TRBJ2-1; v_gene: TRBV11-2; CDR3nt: TGTGCCAGCAGCTTTGCTTTGGGGGGGGCCGGTGGTGAGCAGTTCTTC; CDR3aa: CASSFALGGAGGEQFF
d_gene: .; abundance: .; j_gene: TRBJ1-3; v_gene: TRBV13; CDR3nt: TGTGCCAGCAGCTTAGAACAGAGCCGAGTCTCTGGAAACACCATATATTTT; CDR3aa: CASSLEQSRVSGNTIYF
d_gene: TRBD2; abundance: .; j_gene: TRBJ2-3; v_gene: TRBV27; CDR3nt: TGTGCCAGCAGTTTCCGCGTAGCGGGGGGAGCCTTCGATACGCAGTATTTT; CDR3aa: CASSFRVAGGAFDTQYF
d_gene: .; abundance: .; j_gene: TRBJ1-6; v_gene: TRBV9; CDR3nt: TGTGCCAGCAGCGTAGGGCCTGGGTCGGCGGGTAATTCACCCCTCCACTTT; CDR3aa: CASSVGPGSAGNSPLHF
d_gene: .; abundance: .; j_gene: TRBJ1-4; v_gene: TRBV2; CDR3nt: TGTGCCAGCAGTCGGGACACGGAAAATGAAAAACTGTTTTTT; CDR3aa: CASSRDTENEKLFF
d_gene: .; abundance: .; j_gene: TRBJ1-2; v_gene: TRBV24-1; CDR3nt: TGTGCCACCAGAGGGGAAGACTATGGCTACACCTTC; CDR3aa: CATRGEDYGYTF
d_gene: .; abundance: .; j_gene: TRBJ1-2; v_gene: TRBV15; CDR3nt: TGTGCCACCAGCAGAGTGACCGGGACAAAGCTTGGCTACACCTTC; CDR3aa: CATSRVTGTKLGYTF
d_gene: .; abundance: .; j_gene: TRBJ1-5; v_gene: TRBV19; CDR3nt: TGTGCCAGTAGTATCCCGGACAGATATAGCAATCAGCCCCAGCATTTT; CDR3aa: CASSIPDRYSNQPQHF
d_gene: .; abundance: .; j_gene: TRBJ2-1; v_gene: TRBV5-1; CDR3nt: TGCGCCAGCAGATCCGCAGGGGCAGGCTCCTACAATGAGCAGTTCTTC; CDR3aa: CASRSAGAGSYNEQFF
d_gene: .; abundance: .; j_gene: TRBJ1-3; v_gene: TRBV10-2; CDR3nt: TGCGCCAGCGGACAGTCGGCTGGAAACACCATATATTTT; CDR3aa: CASGQSAGNTIYF
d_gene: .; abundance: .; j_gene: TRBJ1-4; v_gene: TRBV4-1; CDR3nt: TGCGCCAGCAGCCAAGGTGGGAGTGCAACTAATGAAAAACTGTTTTTT; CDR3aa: CASSQGGSATNEKLFF
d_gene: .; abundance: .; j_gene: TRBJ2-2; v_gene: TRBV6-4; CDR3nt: TGTGCCAGCAGCCGGGACTTTGAAACCGGGGAGCTGTTTTTT; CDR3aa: CASSRDFETGELFF
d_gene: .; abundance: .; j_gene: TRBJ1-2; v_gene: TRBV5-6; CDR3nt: TGTGCCAGCAGCTTTGTCGGGGGAGGCTACACCTTC; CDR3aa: CASSFVGGGYTF
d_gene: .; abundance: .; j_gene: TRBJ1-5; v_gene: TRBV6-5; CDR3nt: TGTGCCAGCAGTTACACGGGATGGGGACAGCCCCAGCATTTT; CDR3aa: CASSYTGWGQPQHF
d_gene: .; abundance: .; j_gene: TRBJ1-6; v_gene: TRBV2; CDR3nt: TGTGCCAGCATACCAGGAATCTATTCACCCCTCCACTTT; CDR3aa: CASIPGIYSPLHF
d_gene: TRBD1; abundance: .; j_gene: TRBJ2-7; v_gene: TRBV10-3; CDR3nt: TGTGCCATCAGTGGGAAACAGGGGTTCTACGAGCAGTACTTC; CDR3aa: CAISGKQGFYEQYF
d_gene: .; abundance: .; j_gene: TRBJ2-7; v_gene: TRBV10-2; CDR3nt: TGCGCCAGCTTCGCGCAGGGTGACTACGAGCAGTACTTC; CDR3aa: CASFAQGDYEQYF
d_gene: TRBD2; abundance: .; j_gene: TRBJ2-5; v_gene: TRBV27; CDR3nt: TGTGCCAGCAGTCAAGTTCTCGGGACTAGCGGGGGGCAAGAGACCCAGTACTTC; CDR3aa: CASSQVLGTSGGQETQYF
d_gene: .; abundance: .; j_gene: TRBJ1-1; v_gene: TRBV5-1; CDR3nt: TGCGCCAGCAGCTTGCTACAGATGAACACTGAAGCTTTCTTT; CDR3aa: CASSLLQMNTEAFF
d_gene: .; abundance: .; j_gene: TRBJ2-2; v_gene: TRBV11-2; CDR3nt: TGTGCCAGCAGTCCGGGACATACGAACACCGGGGAGCTGTTTTTT; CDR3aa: CASSPGHTNTGELFF
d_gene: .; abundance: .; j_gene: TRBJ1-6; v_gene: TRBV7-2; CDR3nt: TGTGCCAGCAGGTCAGACAGCAACATTAATTCACCCCTCCACTTT; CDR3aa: CASRSDSNINSPLHF
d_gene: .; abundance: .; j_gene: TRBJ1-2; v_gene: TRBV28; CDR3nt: TGTGCCAGCAGTTTTATGGGGGGAGGCTACACCTTC; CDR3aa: CASSFMGGGYTF
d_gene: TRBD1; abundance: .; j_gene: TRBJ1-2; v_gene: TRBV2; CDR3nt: TGTGCCAGCAGGGATGGGACAGGGGGAATAGGTGGCTACACCTTC; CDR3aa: CASRDGTGGIGGYTF
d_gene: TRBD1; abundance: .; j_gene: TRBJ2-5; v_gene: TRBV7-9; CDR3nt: TGTGCCAGCAGCTTAACGGCAGGGACAGCCAAAGAGACCCAGTACTTC; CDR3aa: CASSLTAGTAKETQYF
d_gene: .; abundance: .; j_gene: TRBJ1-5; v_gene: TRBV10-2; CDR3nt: TGCGCCAGCAGTGGGTCAGGGGGCAATCAGCCCCAGCATTTT; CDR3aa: CASSGSGGNQPQHF
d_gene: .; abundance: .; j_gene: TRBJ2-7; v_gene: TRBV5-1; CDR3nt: TGCGCCAGCAGCCTACGGGACGGGGGAGACGAGCAGTACTTC; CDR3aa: CASSLRDGGDEQYF
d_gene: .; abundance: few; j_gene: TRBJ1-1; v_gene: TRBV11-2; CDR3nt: TGTGCCAGCAGCTTCACTGCGGGGAACACTGAAGCTTTCTTT; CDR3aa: CASSFTAGNTEAFF
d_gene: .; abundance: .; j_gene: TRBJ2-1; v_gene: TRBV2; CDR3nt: TGTGCCAGCAGGGAAGACACCTACAATGAGCAGTTCTTC; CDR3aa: CASREDTYNEQFF
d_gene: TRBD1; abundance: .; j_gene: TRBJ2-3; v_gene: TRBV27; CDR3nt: TGTGCCAGCACTTACGGGACAGAAGGGGGAACGCAGTATTTT; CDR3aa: CASTYGTEGGTQYF
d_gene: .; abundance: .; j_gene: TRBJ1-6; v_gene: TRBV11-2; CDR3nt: TGTGCCAGCAGCTTAGAGGGGGGGGGTAATTCACCCCTCCACTTT; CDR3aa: CASSLEGGGNSPLHF
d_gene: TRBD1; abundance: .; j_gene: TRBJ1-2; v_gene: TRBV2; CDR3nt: TGTGCCAGCAGTACAACAGGGGAAGGCTACACCTTC; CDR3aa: CASSTTGEGYTF